The subject of this entry is one T cell receptor beta chain. Its antigen is not yet known. Nothing much larger sits one base from this clone, and base qualities are not available. This specimen belongs to a study of cytomegalovirus exposure and HLA in healthy donors (dated by TCRdb to 2017 to 2019). Background for the entire study: An earlier analysis of some 600 of the donors reported about 300 Gb of sequence data and 95 million to 120 million unique TCR beta sequences obtained from some 200 million T cells. Approximately 300 gigabases of sequencing data and approximately 91 million unique TCR sequences made up an early release that covered some 640 HLA-typed donors. Of the 300 to 500 genotyped donors, more than 75% were placed in the genetic ancestry cluster associated with self-reported Caucasian donors. The aim of the study was to test whether cataloging public T cell receptors could identify signatures of past pathogen exposure. The study used immunosequencing to profile the T cell repertoires of some 600 subjects and linked those repertoires to cytomegalovirus serostatus. Besides the first cohort of hundreds of subjects, a separate validation cohort made up of some 110 different subjects was used. To predict cytomegalovirus infection status, the study brought together high-throughput TCR immunosequencing, statistical association of individual TCRs with disease status, and machine learning. To study patterns of TCR occurrence, a later analysis re-analyzed previously published TCR beta repertoires from around 700 donors and added high-resolution HLA genotyping. In the later analysis, no new phenotypic data were used to find candidate immune exposures; instead, reliance was placed on TCR beta sequences and their occurrence across donors. An earlier analysis of around 580 of the donors used high-throughput TCR beta sequencing to judge whether each TCR beta V gene segment behaved as functional or pseudogenic. Donor age, sex, ethnicity and CMV serostatus were collected together with the repertoire data. A later genetic analysis took genome-wide SNP genotypes for about three fifths of the roughly 670 donors and used that subset as a discovery cohort. Every discovery cohort repertoire had been produced on one sequencing platform. HLA typing covered class I and class II loci at four-digit resolution. Typing coverage differed by locus: A, B, C, DRB1 and DQB1 were typed in roughly 620-630 donors, DQA1 in about 510, DPA1 in 600 to 610, and DPB1 in just under 490. Because of strong linkage in the cohort, five DR-DQ haplotypes were treated as single units for association and clustering. Among several hundred genotyped donors of the cohort, an average of approximately 240,000 unique TCR beta nucleotide sequences was sequenced per donor, of which about 19% were non-productive.

The cohort consisted of more than 650 healthy bone marrow donors. All cohort members were sampled while nominally healthy, although unrecorded immune exposures were likely present. The donor was CMV seropositive and was included in the group of 250 to 350 seropositive cohort members. Each donor provided a peripheral blood sample, and peripheral blood mononuclear cells were used for TCR beta sequencing. The Qiagen DNeasy Blood Extraction Kit was used to extract genomic DNA from the blood cell samples. Study-wide findings and limitations: HLA typing was unavailable for some donors at each locus, so association tests used only the typed subset. A further reported finding was that TCR beta sequences accurately predicted the HLA-A and HLA-B alleles for most subjects in the first cohort. Broadly in line with IMGT annotations, most TCR beta V segments showed up in productive rearrangements about 87% or about 30% of the time in an earlier analysis of roughly 590 of the donors. A later analysis associated about 17,000 TCR beta sequences with specific HLA alleles at a false discovery rate of 0.05. Over 15 rarely observed V segments, including chromosome 9 orphons, were excluded from the earlier analysis of some 590 of the donors because counts were too low. CMV serostatus was the only immune exposure information available for the cohort. Sequencing depth was assumed to be roughly uniform across donors in the presence/absence analyses, though that assumption may not hold. This cohort had only TCR beta chains sequenced, and the lack of alpha or paired-chain data limited which features could be detected. A later analysis reported that several top co-occurrence clusters appeared linked to parvovirus B19, influenza, CMV and Epstein-Barr virus. In a later analysis, HLA-associated TCR beta chains showed more clonal expansion and lower generation probabilities than non-associated chains that were equally common. Correlated functional status among segregating V segments might reflect linkage disequilibrium, but an unknown experimental factor could not be ruled out. When HLA alleles, especially DR and DQ, strongly co-occurred, TCR associations were difficult to assign to individual alleles. In a later analysis, most CMV-associated TCR beta chains were found to appear HLA-restricted, with HLA associations seemingly driven largely by CMV exposure. A cluster of highly shared sequence variants was judged likely to represent a technical artifact of the sequencing pipeline. It was suggested by the authors that the approach could potentially be generalized to other disease states and immunological phenotypes. While some public TCRs were present in many individuals, most TCR sequences turned up only very rarely across donors. The study gave a list of 150 to 200 TCR beta chains associated with cytomegalovirus. In vitro tests confirmed that a few of the cytomegalovirus-associated TCR beta chains recognize cytomegalovirus antigens. In a later analysis, the rate of TCR association differed among HLA loci, with DRB1 alleles having the most associated TCRs and HLA-C alleles having the fewest. The 87-base-pair reads could not distinguish some IMGT-functional V segments, including TRBV6-2 and TRBV6-3, so those segments were excluded. The classifier was reported to diagnose cytomegalovirus status with high specificity and sensitivity in both the original cohort and the validation cohort. An association between a missense DCLRE1C variant and V-gene and J-gene trimming of TCR beta chains was found in a later genetic analysis and replicated in an independent cohort. A later genetic analysis reported fewer N-insertions in productive TCRs among donors in an Asian-associated ancestry cluster than the 666-donor mean.

CDR1 and CDR2 (SGDLS, YYNGEE) derive from the germline V gene. The V end gives up 0 bases and the J end 3 bases, leaving 6 bases in the junction not matched to a gene. From the cysteine up to the phenylalanine, the CDR3 has a length of 16 residues. Only the CDR3 part of the read is kept: 48 bases, read in frame from the first base. The library relied on the immunoSEQ multiplex PCR assay. For the multiplex PCR, a mixture combining 60 forward primers for TCR Vbeta segments and 13 reverse primers for TCR Jbeta segments was used. The CDR3 region of rearranged TCR beta genes was amplified from genomic DNA by a multiplex PCR assay. The amplified TCR beta libraries were sequenced on the Illumina HiSeq System as 87-base-pair reads. Under the source paper's analysis protocol: A later analysis counted 65 million to 90 million unique TCR beta chains across the 550 to 700 repertoires, and approximately 11 million of these chains were shared by at least two donors. Raw reads were error-corrected and collapsed into unique sequences by a nearest-neighbor algorithm in which closely related sequences were merged to remove PCR and sequencing errors. Alignment of CDR3 sequences to IMGT reference sequences was used to assign V, D and J gene segments. For a sequence to be retained, a match of at least six nucleotides to both a V gene segment and a J gene segment was required. A rearrangement was called productive if the CDR3 had no stop codons and remained in frame with V and J, and every other rearrangement was called non-productive. CDR3 was defined according to IMGT convention as the region running from the second conserved V-encoded cysteine to the conserved J-encoded phenylalanine. Sequences without an unambiguous match to a single V gene segment were excluded from the earlier analysis of several hundred of the donors. In an earlier analysis of 500 to 750 of the donors, V segments were called functional above 56.7% productive rearrangements and were called segregating when the between-donor standard deviation exceeded 5%. A statistical classification framework was built for diagnosing cytomegalovirus status from the catalog of TCR beta chain sequences. A later analysis assigned V and J genes by comparing TCR nucleotide sequences with IMGT/GENE-DB human TR gene sequences. A later analysis assigned CDR3 sequences and most-parsimonious VDJ recombination scenarios with the TCRdist pipeline. In a later analysis, each TCR beta chain was defined by its CDR3 amino acid sequence together with its V-gene family, and reads lacking a unique V-gene family were excluded. A later analysis removed 450 to 600 highly shared, low-generation-probability nucleotide sequences to deal with suspected cross-contamination and a sequencing artifact. For each public chain, a later analysis derived a clonal expansion index from normalized ranks of inferred template counts within each repertoire. In a later analysis, generation probabilities were computed using a VDJ recombination model fitted to out-of-frame rearrangements, and the results were checked against IGoR. In a later analysis, TCR-TCR, TCR-HLA and TCR-CMV co-occurrence was scored with hypergeometric tests, and a repertoire-size bias correction was applied to TCR pairs. In a later analysis, false discovery rates were estimated by permuting HLA or CMV assignments 20 times. In a later analysis, co-occurring TCRs were grouped using DBSCAN, with TCRdist sequence similarity added in when clustering inside HLA-allele-positive subsets. For co-occurrence clustering, repertoires with fewer than 30,000 or more than 120,000 public chains were excluded, along with a handful of repertoires with anomalous nucleotide sharing. The table comes from immuneACCESS by way of TCRdb, which keeps in-frame sequences with V and J called. Part of the clones is missing from these tables; in studies checked, under half for an unresolved V gene and the rest for unknown reasons. D and trimming were read from the DNA, whereas the V and J calls and clone size are those reported in that table. The sample table shows about 100,000 clones, and about 80% are seen once. About 2.6% of the sample lies in the top ten.

This receptor chain uses TRBV9 and TRBJ2-1; 7 bases in between match TRBD2. The sequence was collected from a man aged 45-65 years in good health and CMV-seropositive. Sequences were obtained from PBMCs. The CDR3 has the sequence CASSVDGRPNYNEQFF. The DNA is as follows: TGTGCCAGCAGCGTAGACGGGAGGCCAAACTACAATGAGCAGTTCTTC.